In this sample, the clone carrying this TCR beta chain turned up once. Its cognate antigen is unknown. The CDR3 runs to 13 residues. V gave up 0 bases and J gave up 8 bases, with 8 bases separating them. Germline values: CDR1 LGHNA, CDR2 YSLEER. The data were obtained in a study of memory CD4+ T cells and cytomegalovirus serostatus. Study context: Donors were healthy Belgian adults, under 10 CMV seropositive and approximately 25 seronegative. Study observations and caveats: About 40% of the roughly 160 known CMV-associated TCRbeta sequences appeared in CD4+ memory. The CMV-associated TCR signature appears largely within the CD4+ memory repertoire.

In the source study's methods: After removing out-of-frame reads, 2 million to 2.5 million distinct TCRbeta sequences remained. Profiling relied on immunoSEQ multiplex PCR, and the TCRdb table lists in-frame clones only, not all of them. The V and J calls and clone size come from that table; D and trimming were worked out from the DNA. The sample yields tens of thousands of clones, 82% seen once. Single viable CD3+CD4+CD8-CD45RO+ cells were sorted as the memory CD4+ T cells. The chain links TRBV4-3 to TRBJ1-5; maybe TRBD1 (5 bases). Sequenced: memory CD4+ T cells from blood. The receptor comes from an adult in good health and CMV-seronegative. The CDR3 DNA follows: TGCGCCAGCAGCCAAGATTGGGGGGAGCCCCAGCATTTT. Its translation is CASSQDWGEPQHF.